Here is one TCR beta chain with its context. The antigen it binds to is not known. The input lacks base qualities; no much larger clone sits a single base away. Genomic DNA was extracted from sorted cells for sequencing of the TCRbeta CDR3 region. The immunoSEQ Assay was used for sequencing of TCRbeta CDR3 regions. The table comes from immuneACCESS by way of TCRdb, which keeps in-frame sequences with V and J called. Part of the clones is missing from these tables; in studies checked, under half for an unresolved V gene and the rest for unknown reasons. The sample table lists about 64,000 clones, roughly nine tenths of them with a count of one. Approximately 15% of the sample belongs to the ten largest clones. The sample belongs to a study of OX40 agonist ivuxolimab in advanced cancers. For context, the study as a whole: Ivuxolimab was a fully human IgG2 agonistic monoclonal antibody targeting the costimulatory receptor OX40 (CD134). Intravenous ivuxolimab was administered to patients every 2 weeks at six dose levels: 0.01, 0.1, 0.3, 1.5, 3 and 10 mg/kg. Among the roughly 50 dose-escalation patients, around 19 had hepatocellular carcinoma, around 15 melanoma, 9 renal cell carcinoma and 9 head and neck cancer. In the dose-escalation cohort, more than 75% of patients were male, and the mean age was approximately 64 years, with a range of 23 to 79. Patients were allowed to have had prior anti-PD-1, anti-PD-L1 or anti-CTLA-4 therapy, and approximately 37% of the dose-escalation patients had been treated with checkpoint inhibitors. Partial responses were achieved by three dose-escalation patients, of whom one had hepatocellular carcinoma and two had cutaneous melanoma. Peripheral TCRbeta sequencing was intended to test whether TCR sequence diversity was altered and clonal T-cell expansion was caused by ivuxolimab. The paper describes the monotherapy dose-escalation part (N ≈ 49 patients) of the phase I trial of ivuxolimab. Results and caveats for the whole study, not just this receptor: After ivuxolimab, expanded clones were on average more numerous among CD8+ T cells than among CD4+ T cells. Which antigens the clonally expanded peripheral T cells were specific for was not determined. In the 0.1-3.0 mg/kg groups, partial responders were among the patients with the lowest normalized peripheral clonal expansion, particularly in CD8+ T cells. Clonal expansion of both CD4+ and CD8+ blood T cells was observed from baseline to week 6 at doses 0.1 to 3.0 mg/kg. Low levels of normalized T-cell clonal expansion were also seen in some nonresponding patients.

The trial excluded patients who had a history of autoimmune disease or who were on systemic immunosuppression. In every dose cohort, peripheral blood was drawn for TCR sequencing at baseline, cycle 4 day 1, and cycle 7 day 1. Samples came from an open-label, multicenter, first-in-human phase I dose-escalation trial of ivuxolimab. The trial enrolled adults with locally advanced or metastatic head and neck squamous cell, hepatocellular, melanoma or renal cell carcinoma. CD4+ and CD8+ T cells were sorted separately from peripheral blood before TCR sequencing. Looking up the germline V gene (reference sequence) yields CDR1 SGHNT and CDR2 YYREEE. For this chain, trimming is 5 bases at the V end and 7 bases at the J end, and the number of junction bases without a gene match is 6. Measured from the cysteine to the phenylalanine, the CDR3 is 13 residues long. Of the read, only the CDR3 DNA is kept; its 39 bases are in frame from base 1.

This receptor was taken from an adult with an advanced solid tumor such as melanoma, head and neck, liver or kidney cancer. This specimen was CD4+ or CD8+ T cells sorted from blood, taken in a trial of the OX40 agonist ivuxolimab. Recombination joined TRBV5-4 with TRBJ1-2, with TRBD1 matching 9 junction bases. The DNA sequence is as follows: TGTGCCAGCAGGGACAGGGGTGGTAGTGGCTACACCTTC. Its coded protein is CASRDRGGSGYTF.